This entry describes one T cell receptor (beta chain). CDR3 length: 14 residues. The V and J ends lost 6 bases and 6 bases, in that order; junction bases with no gene match: 4. Germline loops: CDR1 MNHEY, CDR2 SVGAGI. In the original processing: Reference gene primer amplification yielded estimated nucleated cell counts. The protocol was immunoSEQ multiplex PCR, while the TCRdb copy is restricted to in-frame clones and leaves out a portion. The DNA gave D and trimming, while V, J and clone size come from that table. The sample lists over 100,000 clones; 86% were seen once. This sample is drawn from a study of blood T cell repertoires in COVID-19. Overall study context: Some COVID-19 samples were acute and others convalescent; all came from the United States, Italy and Spain. Sample material is recorded as cDNA or gDNA derived from T cells, B-cell-depleted T cells, or PBMCs.

The clonotype comes from a woman in her sixties or seventies with COVID-19, enrolled during active disease. Specimen: peripheral blood. The V gene is TRBV6-5, the J gene TRBJ1-6; TRBD1 matches 8 bases. CDR3 coding DNA: TGTGCCAGCAGGGACAGGGCGGGTAATTCACCCCTCCACTTT. Amino acid sequence: CASRDRAGNSPLHF.